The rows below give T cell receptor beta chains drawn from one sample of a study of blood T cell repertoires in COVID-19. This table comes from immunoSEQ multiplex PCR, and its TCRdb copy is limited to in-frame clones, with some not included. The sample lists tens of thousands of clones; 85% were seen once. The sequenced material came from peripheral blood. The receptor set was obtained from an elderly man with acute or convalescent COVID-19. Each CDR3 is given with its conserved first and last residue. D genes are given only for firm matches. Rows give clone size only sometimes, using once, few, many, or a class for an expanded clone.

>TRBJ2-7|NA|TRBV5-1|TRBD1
TGCGCCAGCAGTCCCGACAGGGGCCAGACCGAGCAGTACTTC
CASSPDRGQTEQYF
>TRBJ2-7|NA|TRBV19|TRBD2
TGTGCCAGTAGTCCTGATGGGACTAGTGGTTACGAGCAGTACTTC
CASSPDGTSGYEQYF
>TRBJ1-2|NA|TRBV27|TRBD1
TGTGCCAGCACTATTGACGGACAGGGAACATATGGCTACACCTTC
CASTIDGQGTYGYTF
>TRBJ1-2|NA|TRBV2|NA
TGTGCCAGCAGTCGGGGGTTCGGCTATGGCTACACCTTC
CASSRGFGYGYTF
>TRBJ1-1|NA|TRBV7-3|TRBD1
TGTGCCAGCAGCTTAGAGGGACAGACGAGTGAAGCTTTCTTT
CASSLEGQTSEAFF
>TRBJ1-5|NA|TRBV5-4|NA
TGTGCCAGCAGCCTTACACCGTATAGCAATCAGCCCCAGCATTTT
CASSLTPYSNQPQHF
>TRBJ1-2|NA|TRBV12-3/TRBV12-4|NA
TGTGCCAGCACCGGGGATTTCGGTGGCTACACCTTC
CASTGDFGGYTF
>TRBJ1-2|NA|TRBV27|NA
TGTGCCAGCAGTTTATCTACAGGGTTGTCGAATGGCTACACCTTC
CASSLSTGLSNGYTF
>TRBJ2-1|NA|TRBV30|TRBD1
TGTGCCTGCGCCGGGACAGTCTCATACAATGAGCAGTTCTTC
CACAGTVSYNEQFF
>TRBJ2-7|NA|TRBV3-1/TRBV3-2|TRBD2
TGTGCCAGCAGCCCTTACTTAGCGGGCGCTTCTCTCTACGAGCAGTACTTC
CASSPYLAGASLYEQYF
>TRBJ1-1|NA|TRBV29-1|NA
TGCAGCGTTGGATTTTTGGAGGCGAACACTGAAGCTTTCTTT
CSVGFLEANTEAFF
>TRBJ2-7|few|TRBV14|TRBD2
TGTGCCAGCAGCCGGGGGACTAGCGGGAGGGCTGGCGAGCAGTACTTC
CASSRGTSGRAGEQYF
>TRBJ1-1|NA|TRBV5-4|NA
TGTGCCAGCAGCTTGGATCGGGGGGAAGCTTTCTTT
CASSLDRGEAFF
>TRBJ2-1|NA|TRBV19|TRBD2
TGTGCCAGTAGTAAGACTAGCGGGGCCCACAATGAGCAGTTCTTC
CASSKTSGAHNEQFF
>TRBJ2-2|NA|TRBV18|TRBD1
TGTGCCAGCTCACCGGGGACAGGCGCGAACACCGGGGAGCTGTTTTTT
CASSPGTGANTGELFF
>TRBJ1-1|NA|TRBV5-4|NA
TGTGCCAGCAGCAGCGGGCCCTTTGAAGCTTTCTTT
CASSSGPFEAFF
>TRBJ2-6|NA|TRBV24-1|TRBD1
TGTGCCACCAGTGATGGTCGACAGGGGGCCGTCGTCTCTGGGGCCAACGTCCTGACTTTC
CATSDGRQGAVVSGANVLTF
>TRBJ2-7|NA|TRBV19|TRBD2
TGTGCCAGTAGTAGGACTAGCGGATACGAGCAGTACTTC
CASSRTSGYEQYF
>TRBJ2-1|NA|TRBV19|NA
TGTGCCAGTAGTGTCAACAATGAGCAGTTCTTC
CASSVNNEQFF
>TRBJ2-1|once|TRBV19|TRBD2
TGTGCCAGTAGTGATAGAGGGCTAGCGGGAGCCTACAATGAGCAGTTCTTC
CASSDRGLAGAYNEQFF
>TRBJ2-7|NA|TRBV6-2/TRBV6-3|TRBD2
TGTGCCAGCAGTCTAGCGGGAGAAGGCTACGAGCAGTACTTC
CASSLAGEGYEQYF
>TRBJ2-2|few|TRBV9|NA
TGTGCCAGCAGCTCAAACACCGGGGAGCTGTTTTTT
CASSSNTGELFF
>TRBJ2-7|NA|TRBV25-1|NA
TGTGCCAGCATGAGGCCCTCGGCAGCGAAGACCTACGAGCAGTACTTC
CASMRPSAAKTYEQYF
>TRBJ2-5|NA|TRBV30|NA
TGTGCCTGGAGTAGTAGACAAGAGACCCAGTACTTC
CAWSSRQETQYF
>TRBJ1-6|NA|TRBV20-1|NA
TGCAGTGCTAGTGGACAGACATACCAATTCCTCCACTTT
CSASGQTYQFLHF
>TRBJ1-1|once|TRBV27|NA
TGTGCCAGCAGTTTCTCCGGGTTGGTTGAAGCTTTCTTT
CASSFSGLVEAFF
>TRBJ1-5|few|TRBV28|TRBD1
TGTGCCAGCAGCGGGACAGGGTACAATCAGCCCCAGCATTTT
CASSGTGYNQPQHF
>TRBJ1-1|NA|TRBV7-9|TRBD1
TGTGCCAGCAGCGAGACAGGGGGAATGGGTTCGAACACTGAAGCTTTCTTT
CASSETGGMGSNTEAFF
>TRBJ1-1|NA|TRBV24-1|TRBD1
TGTGCCACCACGAAGGGGGCTGGTACTGAAGCTTTCTTT
CATTKGAGTEAFF
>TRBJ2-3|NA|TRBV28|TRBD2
TGTGCCAGCGGATCGATTGGGACTAGCGGGAGAGTCAGGCATACGCAGTATTTT
CASGSIGTSGRVRHTQYF
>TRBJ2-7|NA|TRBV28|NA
TGTGCCAGCACCCGGGGGATTTACGAGCAGTACTTC
CASTRGIYEQYF
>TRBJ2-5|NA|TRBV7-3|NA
TGTGCCAGCAGCTTGGGCCCAAGGGAGACCCAGTACTTC
CASSLGPRETQYF
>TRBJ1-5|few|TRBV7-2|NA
TGTGCCAGCAGCCCAACGGGGGGGAATCAGCCCCAGCATTTT
CASSPTGGNQPQHF
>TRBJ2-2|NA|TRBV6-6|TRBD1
TGTGCCAGCAGTTTAAGACAGGGGGCGGGCACCGGGGAGCTGTTTTTT
CASSLRQGAGTGELFF
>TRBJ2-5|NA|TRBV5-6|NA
TGTGCCAGCAGCTTGATAGCGGTCCAAGAGACCCAGTACTTC
CASSLIAVQETQYF
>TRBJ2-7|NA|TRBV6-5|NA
TGTGCCAGCAGTACACGACTTGAGCAGTACTTC
CASSTRLEQYF
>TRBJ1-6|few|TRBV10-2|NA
TGCGCCAGCATAGTCGGACTTTCTCCCCTCCACTTT
CASIVGLSPLHF
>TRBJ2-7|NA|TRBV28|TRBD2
TGTGCCAGCAGTTTACGGACTAGCGGGAGCTCCGAGCAGTACTTC
CASSLRTSGSSEQYF
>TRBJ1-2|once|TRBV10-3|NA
TGTGCCATCAGTGAGGTTAGGGGAGGTGGCTACACCTTC
CAISEVRGGGYTF
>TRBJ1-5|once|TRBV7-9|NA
TGTGCCAGCAGCGCGGGACGGAAGAATCAGCCCCAGCATTTT
CASSAGRKNQPQHF
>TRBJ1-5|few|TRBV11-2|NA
TGTGCCAGCAGTCCCACTGGGGCCAGAAATCAGCCCCAGCATTTT
CASSPTGARNQPQHF
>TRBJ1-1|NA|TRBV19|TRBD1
TGTGCCAGTAGTATCCCGGGACAGGGTTCAACTGAAGCTTTCTTT
CASSIPGQGSTEAFF
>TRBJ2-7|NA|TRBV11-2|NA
TGTGCCAGCAGCTTAGAGTTAGGACAGATCTACGAGCAGTACTTC
CASSLELGQIYEQYF
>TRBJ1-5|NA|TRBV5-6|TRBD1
TGTGCCAGCAGTTGGGGACAGAATCAGCCCCAGCATTTT
CASSWGQNQPQHF
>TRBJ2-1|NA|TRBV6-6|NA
TGTGCCTCCAAAGGGGGCGGAGGGGTAGGTGAGCAGTTCTTC
CASKGGGGVGEQFF
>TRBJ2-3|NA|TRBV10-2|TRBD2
TGCGCCAGCAGTGAGAAAATAGCGGGAGGGATCACAGATACGCAGTATTTT
CASSEKIAGGITDTQYF
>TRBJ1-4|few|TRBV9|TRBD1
TGTGCCAGCAGCGTAGAGTGGGACAGTAATGAAAAACTGTTTTTT
CASSVEWDSNEKLFF
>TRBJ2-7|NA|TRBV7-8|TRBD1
TGTGCCAGCAGCTATCCGGGACAGGGGAACGAGCAGTACTTC
CASSYPGQGNEQYF
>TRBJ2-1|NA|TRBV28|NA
TGTGCCAGCGTAGGGGGGGATTCCTACAATGAGCAGTTCTTC
CASVGGDSYNEQFF
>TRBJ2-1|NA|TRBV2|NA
TGTGCCAGCAGTGAGACCGGGGTTGAGCAGTTCTTC
CASSETGVEQFF
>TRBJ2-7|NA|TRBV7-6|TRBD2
TGTGCCAGCAGCCCCCGGACTAGCGGCCCCTACGAGCAGTACTTC
CASSPRTSGPYEQYF
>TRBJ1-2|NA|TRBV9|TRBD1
TGTGCCAGCAGCGTAGGCAACAGGGGGAACTATGGCTACACCTTC
CASSVGNRGNYGYTF
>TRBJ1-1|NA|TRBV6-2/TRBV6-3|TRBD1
TGTGCCGGCAGTTACCCACGGACAGGGACGAACACTGAAGCTTTCTTT
CAGSYPRTGTNTEAFF
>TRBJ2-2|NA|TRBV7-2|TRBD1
TGTGCCAGCAGCAAAGGACAGGGATTCACCGGAGAGCTGTTTTTT
CASSKGQGFTGELFF